What follows describes a single T cell receptor beta chain. What it binds is not known. The data were obtained in a study of graft-versus-host responses after intestinal transplantation. Whole-study context: Recipients received multivisceral, liver-intestinal, or isolated intestinal transplants. Anti-thymocyte globulin was used for induction in all recipients, who then took tacrolimus and steroids for 3 to 4 years.

Findings of the study overall: In recipient marrow, GvH clones were found, and some appeared first in ileum or blood.

Using immunoSEQ multiplex PCR, the repertoire was profiled, and TCRdb retains in-frame clones only, with some absent. The sample includes about 97,000 clones, 80% to 95% of them seen just once. The CDR3 runs to 15 residues. In germline, CDR1 is SGHVS, CDR2 FNYEAQ. V gave up 5 bases and J gave up 6 bases; unmatched junction bases: 8. V usage is TRBV7-6 and J usage is TRBJ2-1, with 9 bases identical to TRBD1. The source was unstimulated CD8+ T cells sorted from spleen or lymph node cells, collected before transplant. The source of this sequence is a human donor who was the organ donor for an intestinal transplant. CDR3 DNA sequence: TGTGCCAGCAGCCTTATCGGACAGGGGAGCAATGAGCAGTTCTTC. Protein sequence: CASSLIGQGSNEQFF.